This T cell receptor beta chain was obtained from a study of cytomegalovirus exposure and HLA in healthy donors. Whole-study results and caveats: Looking again later, the authors saw that most CMV-associated TCR beta chains seemed HLA-restricted.

Germline V CDR1 and CDR2: SQVTM, ANQGSEA. J was trimmed by 8 bases and V by 2 bases; bases with no gene match: 11. The CDR3 length is 15 residues. Primers: 60 Vbeta forward and 13 Jbeta reverse. Libraries were prepared by immunoSEQ multiplex PCR; TCRdb keeps only in-frame clonotypes and omits some of them. This table holds 200,000 or so clones, about 88% found once. Details on this clone: What it binds is unknown.

The chain couples TRBV29-1 to TRBJ2-1; TRBD2 matches at 8 bases. This clonotype was obtained from a girl less than two years old in good health and CMV-seronegative. Input material: PBMCs. For the CDR3, the DNA is TGCAGCGTTGAAAACATTGGACTAGCCGGGGATGAGCAGTTCTTC. Translation: CSVENIGLAGDEQFF.